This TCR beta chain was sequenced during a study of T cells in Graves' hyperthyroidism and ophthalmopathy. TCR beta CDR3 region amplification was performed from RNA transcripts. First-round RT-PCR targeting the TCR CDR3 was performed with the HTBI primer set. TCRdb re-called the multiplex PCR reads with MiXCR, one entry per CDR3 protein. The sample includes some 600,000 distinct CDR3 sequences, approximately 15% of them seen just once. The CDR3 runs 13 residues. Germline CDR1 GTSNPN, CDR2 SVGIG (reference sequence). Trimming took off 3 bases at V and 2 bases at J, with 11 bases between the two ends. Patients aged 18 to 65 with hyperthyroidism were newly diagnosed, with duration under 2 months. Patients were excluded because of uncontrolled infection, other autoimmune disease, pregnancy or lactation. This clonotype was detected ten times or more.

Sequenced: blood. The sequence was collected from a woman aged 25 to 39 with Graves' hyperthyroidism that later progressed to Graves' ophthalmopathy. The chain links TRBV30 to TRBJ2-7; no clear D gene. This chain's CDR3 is CAWRIGKAYEQYF. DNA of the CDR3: TGTGCCTGGAGAATAGGGAAAGCCTACGAGCAGTACTTC.